Sequencing of this TCR beta chain was carried out in a study of T cell repertoires in cytomegalovirus infection. For the study at large: Public TCR beta signature analysis indicated the presence of both CMV infection and matching HLA type. Points from the study as a whole: Across the ex vivo response, the dominant clonotypes were HLA-C-restricted CMV-specific TCR beta clonotypes. Summed public TCR beta family frequency identified CMV carriers bearing the relevant HLA.

In its sample, this clonotype was seen a few times. Its antigen remains unidentified. This CDR3 has 17 residues. Germline V gene sequence: CDR1 SEHNR, CDR2 FQNEAQ (reference sequence). The ends lost 1 base at V and 5 bases at J; junction bases unmatched: 9. TCRdb recomputed calls from the reads with MiXCR, one row per CDR3 protein. The repertoire holds a few hundred thousand distinct CDR3 sequences, about 40% seen once, with about 48% in the top ten. The sequences come from cultured PBMCs, collected from culture after CMV antigen stimulation. This sequence was found in a human donor in good health (CMV status not recorded). Some clones in this sample may be carry-over from other donors' samples. This chain links TRBV7-9 with TRBJ2-1; the match to TRBD2 covers 9 bases. The CDR3 nucleotides are TGTGCCAGCAGCTTAGTGCCCGGGACTAGCATAAACAATGAGCAGTTCTTC. It specifies CASSLVPGTSINNEQFF.